This T cell receptor (beta chain) was obtained from a study of CD8+CD57+ T cells in acquired aplastic anemia. Study-level background: The mean DNA yield obtained from sorted CD4+ and CD8+ cells came to 3 to 3.5 ug. Findings of the study overall: Patients and controls shared 25 to 35 CD8+ CDR3 sequences, highly expressed in patients.

CDR1 is LGHNA, CDR2 YSLEER, per germline. This CDR3 is 17 amino acids long. The ends were cut back, 0 bases at V and 3 bases at J, with 17 bases in the middle. The use of genomic DNA as template underpinned the TCR beta VDJ and CDR3 profiling. MiXCR, run by TCRdb on the reads, gives a single entry per CDR3 protein. Of some 42,000 distinct CDR3 sequences listed, 68% are singletons. This clonotype has ten or more counts. The antigen is unknown. J is TRBJ1-1 and V is TRBV4-3, with a tentative D call TRBD1 (5 bases). The clonotype comes from a human donor in good health, serving as a control. The sample consisted of sorted CD4+, CD8+, or CD8+CD57+ T cells (not recorded which) from PBMCs. The CDR3 DNA reads as TGCGCCAGCAGCCAAGATATCGGACATGGAGGGGACACTGAAGCTTTCTTT. As protein: CASSQDIGHGGDTEAFF.